Reported below is one T cell receptor beta chain. Its matching antigen is unknown. These data are taken from a study of PD-1 blockade in classical Hodgkin lymphoma. Every patient had relapsed following autologous stem cell transplantation, and cohorts differed in brentuximab vedotin exposure. The data were produced by immunoSEQ multiplex PCR, yet TCRdb's version contains in-frame clones alone and is incomplete. The sample lists 55,000 to 80,000 clones, 88% seen once, with approximately 13% in the top ten. Study findings and constraints: Healthy donors were reported to have higher baseline TCR diversity than newly diagnosed patients. Individuals initiating nivolumab under 1 year after ASCT were excluded.

Germline values: CDR1 MNHNY, CDR2 SVGAGI (reference sequence). Trimming shortened V by 0 bases and J by 5 bases, and 8 bases separated the two germline ends. This CDR3 is built from 13 residues. This TCR was sampled from a human donor with classical Hodgkin lymphoma. The input for sequencing was peripheral blood mononuclear cells (PBMCs), taken at baseline. The rearrangement links TRBV6-6 to TRBJ2-7; D is unclear. The CDR3 DNA reads as TGTGCCAGCAGTTACTCGCAGGCGAACGAGCAGTACTTC. Translation gives CASSYSQANEQYF.